Listed here is a single TCR beta chain. The germline V gene encodes CDR1 LGHDT and CDR2 YNNKEL (reference sequence). The CDR3 is made up of 15 amino acids. After removal of 4 bases from V and 1 base from J, the junction contained 6 bases not matched to a gene. This sample is drawn from a study of blood T cell repertoires in COVID-19. Study information: Spain, Italy and the United States supplied samples that represented acute and convalescent COVID-19. The analysed material was cDNA or gDNA that came from T cells, B-cell-depleted T cells, or PBMCs.

In the original analysis: Amplification of reference gene primers provided the estimated nucleated cell counts. The table came from immunoSEQ multiplex PCR; TCRdb's copy has only in-frame clones and leaves some out. That table supplies the V and J calls and clone size; D and trimming were determined from the DNA. Of fewer than 30,000 clones detected, over 75% appear once; the ten largest clones hold roughly a quarter. This chain uses TRBV3-1 (or the pseudogene TRBV3-2) with TRBJ2-5; TRBD1 matches at 7 bases. The source material was peripheral blood. The source is a human donor in a cohort sampled during active COVID-19. CDR3 region: CASSLWTGPQETQYF. The CDR3 nucleotides read TGTGCCAGCAGCCTTTGGACAGGTCCCCAAGAGACCCAGTACTTC.